This T cell receptor (beta chain) appears in the sequencing data of a study of T cell repertoires in cytomegalovirus infection. On the study more broadly: HLA-B-restricted CMV epitopes that are well studied were used alongside recently identified HLA-C-restricted ones. In public TCR beta signatures, there were indications of both CMV infection and matching HLA type.

The study, taken as a whole, reports: Public TCR beta family frequency separated CMV-and-HLA carriers, including in an independent cohort. HLA-C-restricted CMV-specific TCR beta clonotypes prevailed in the ex vivo response.

Points on this clonotype: No antigen is known for it.

TCRdb reprocessed the reads with MiXCR, giving one entry per CDR3 protein. The repertoire includes around 300,000 distinct CDR3 sequences, 25% of them detected once, and 10% to 15% sits in the top ten. The CDR3 totals 18 residues. V shed 6 bases and J 3 bases; nucleotides not matched to a gene: 14. Germline V gene sequence: CDR1 MNHEY, CDR2 SVGEGT. The sequence was collected from a human donor in good health (CMV status not recorded). Some clones in this sample may be carry-over from other donors' samples. V is TRBV6-2 or TRBV6-3 and J is TRBJ2-1, with 10 bases fitting TRBD2. This specimen was cultured PBMCs, taken from culture after CMV antigen stimulation. In DNA form, the CDR3 reads TGTGCCAGCAGCGAAACCCTAGCGGGAGAGAGACTCTACAATGAGCAGTTCTTC. Translation: CASSETLAGERLYNEQFF.